The 22 T cell receptor beta chains below come from one sample, sequenced in a study of T cell changes during pregnancy in multiple sclerosis (dated by TCRdb to between 2018 and 2021). Library prep was done by the immunoSEQ multiplex PCR assay. Sourced from immuneACCESS, this table was stored by TCRdb with only in-frame sequences that have V and J called. A share of the clones is absent; for the studies checked, an unresolved V gene accounts for under half, and the remainder has no known explanation. The sample profile shows more than 80,000 clones; about 90% of them were found once. About 1.6% of the sample goes to the ten largest clones. Here the sequenced sample was peripheral blood, taken before pregnancy. The source is a female donor with multiple sclerosis, enrolled in a pregnancy study.

The chain is built from TRBV5-1 and TRBJ1-6; 7 nucleotides agree with TRBD1. With V trimmed by 4 bases and J by 10 bases, 11 bases remained unmatched. There are 15 residues in the CDR3. CDR1 is SGHRS and CDR2 is YFSETQ in the germline V gene. CDR3 bases: TGCGCCAGCAGCCCAATGACAGGGAGTGGATCACCCCTCCACTTT. It translates to CASSPMTGSGSPLHF.

The rearrangement joins TRBV18 to TRBJ2-7, with D uncertain. Germline assignment: CDR1 KGHSH and CDR2 LQKENI. V gave up 3 bases and J gave up 10 bases, with 13 bases separating them. This CDR3 region has 12 residues. The chain's CDR3 is CASSPEESGQYF. CDR3 coding DNA: TGTGCCAGCTCACCCGAAGAGAGTGGTCAGTACTTC.

The rearrangement joins TRBV6-6 to TRBJ2-1, with 13 positions matching TRBD2. The CDR3 has 16 residues. Trimming took 2 bases from V and 8 from J; bases not matched to a gene: 6. CDR1 is MNHNY and CDR2 is SVGAGI in the germline V gene (reference sequence). CDR3 nucleotides: TGTGCCAGCAGTTACCGACTAGCGGGGGGTGTTGATGAGCAGTTCTTC. Its translation is CASSYRLAGGVDEQFF.

The V call is TRBV14, the J call TRBJ1-1, with TRBD1 identical over 7 bases. With V trimmed by 4 bases and J by 1 base, 6 bases remained unmatched. Germline V gene sequence: CDR1 SGHDN, CDR2 FVKESK. The CDR3 contains 15 residues. CDR3 sequence (DNA): TGTGCCAGCAGCCGCAACAGGGGTCAGAACACTGAAGCTTTCTTT. Encoded protein: CASSRNRGQNTEAFF.

The V call is TRBV11-3, the J call TRBJ2-1; 13 bases fit TRBD2. Germline trimming cut 5 bases from V and 8 bases from J; bases unmatched to any gene: 6. There are 15 residues in the CDR3. Germline CDR1 is SGHNT and CDR2 is YENEEA. In nucleotides, the CDR3 is TGTGCCAGCAGCCAACTAGCGGGAGGGATGTATGAGCAGTTCTTC. Protein sequence: CASSQLAGGMYEQFF.

This chain connects TRBV2 to TRBJ1-1; 10 bases match TRBD1. J gave up 2 bases and V 4 bases, and 4 bases lay outside the gene matches. Germline V CDR1 and CDR2: SNHLY, FYNNEI. The CDR3 covers 15 residues. The CDR3 region is CASSAGTGVNTEAFF. The CDR3 nucleotides are TGTGCCAGCAGTGCAGGGACAGGGGTAAACACTGAAGCTTTCTTT. The full variable domain, rest sourced from reference TRBV2 and TRBJ1-1, is EPEVTQTPSHQVTQMGQEVILRCVPISNHLYFYWYRQILGQKVEFLVSFYNNEISEKSEIFDDQFSVERPDGSNFTLKIRSTKLEDSAMYFCASSAGTGVNTEAFFGQGTRLTVV.

V is TRBV7-3 and J is TRBJ1-1, with D possibly matching TRBD1 (5 bases). The length of the CDR3 is 17 residues. Trimming stripped 5 bases from V and 0 bases from J, with 19 bases between. CDR1 and CDR2 (germline): SGHTA, FQGTGA. The CDR3 DNA reads as TGTGCCAGCAGCGCAAAAACAGGTCCGGATCTGAACACTGAAGCTTTCTTT. Its protein is CASSAKTGPDLNTEAFF.

The V call is TRBV5-1, the J call TRBJ1-4; a weak D match, TRBD1 (5 bases). The V end was cut by 2 bases, the J end by 2 bases, with 13 bases between. Germline CDR1 is SGHRS and CDR2 is YFSETQ. The CDR3 has 16 amino acids. CDR3 sequence: CASSFSAGPTNEKLFF. The CDR3 region has the DNA TGCGCCAGCAGCTTTTCGGCAGGGCCGACTAATGAAAAACTGTTTTTT.

A single count supports this clone. The chain combines TRBV4-3 with TRBJ2-7; 9 bases fit TRBD2. V gave up 4 bases and J gave up 5 bases; unmatched junction bases: 15. Germline V lookup: CDR1 LGHNA, CDR2 YSLEER. The CDR3 contains 17 residues. This CDR3 is CASSLGTYSGGLDEQYF. CDR3 in DNA: TGCGCCAGCAGCCTCGGGACATATAGCGGGGGACTAGACGAGCAGTACTTC.

The chain joins TRBV6-1 to TRBJ2-1, with 13 bases identical to TRBD2. Germline loops: CDR1 MNHNS, CDR2 SASEGT. V lost 7 bases, J lost 10 bases, and 7 bases stayed unmatched. CDR3 length: 14 amino acids. The CDR3 DNA follows: TGTGCCAGCAACGGACTAGCGGGGGCAGGGGAGCAGTTCTTC. It translates to CASNGLAGAGEQFF.

The chain has TRBV5-4 and TRBJ1-2, with 10 bases lining up with TRBD1. Trimming at V came to 5 bases and at J to 5 bases, leaving 6 bases not matched to a gene. Germline CDR1 SGHNT, CDR2 YYREEE (reference sequence). The CDR3 sequence is 14 residues long. The CDR3 coding sequence is TGTGCCAGCAGGACCGGGACAGGGGTATATGGCTACACCTTC. Translating gives CASRTGTGVYGYTF.

V gene TRBV5-4 combines with J gene TRBJ2-1; 10 bases line up with TRBD2. Germline-derived CDR1 and CDR2 are SGHNT and YYREEE (reference sequence). This CDR3 is 14 amino acids long. V lost 6 bases to trimming and J lost 10 bases; unmatched junction nucleotides: 10. The CDR3 coding sequence is TGTGCCAGCATCCGAGAAGCGGGGGGGCGAGAGCAGTTCTTC. This sequence encodes CASIREAGGREQFF. The variable domain in full, with the rest retrieved from reference TRBV5-4 and TRBJ2-1, is ETGVTQSPTHLIKTRGQQVTLRCSSQSGHNTVSWYQQALGQGPQFIFQYYREEENGRGNFPPRFSGLQFPNYSSELNVNALELDDSALYLCASIREAGGREQFFGPGTRLTVL.

The count of this clone is one. The chain couples TRBV2 to TRBJ2-7, with D hard to call. V was shortened by 7 bases and J by 1 base, with 5 bases between the two germline ends. The length of the CDR3 is 11 residues. The germline V gene encodes CDR1 SNHLY and CDR2 FYNNEI. The CDR3: CASTVSYEQYF. The CDR3 DNA reads as TGTGCCAGCACTGTTTCCTACGAGCAGTACTTC.

The rearrangement uses TRBV6-1 and TRBJ2-2; possible D gene TRBD2, 6 bases. The length of the CDR3 is 14 residues. V was clipped by 6 bases and J by 4 bases, with 12 bases between them. CDR1 and CDR2 from the germline V gene are MNHNS and SASEGT. CDR3 nucleotides: TGTGCCAGCAGGAGGGAGGATCGCACCGGGGAGCTGTTTTTT. Protein: CASRREDRTGELFF.

The gene calls are TRBV19 and TRBJ2-7; weak D call: TRBD1 (7 bases). In germline, CDR1 is LNHDA, CDR2 SQIVND (reference sequence). This CDR3 is 15 amino acids long. Trimming removed 6 bases at V and 5 bases at J, with 20 bases between. DNA of the CDR3: TGTGCCAGTAGCCGGGCGGTCCTCAGGGGGGACGAGCAGTACTTC. The encoded protein is CASSRAVLRGDEQYF.

The chain employs TRBV29-1 and TRBJ2-5; 11 positions match TRBD2. The V gene end was trimmed by 7 bases and the J gene end by 5 bases; junction bases not matched to a gene: 6. From germline, CDR1 is SQVTM and CDR2 ANQGSEA. There are 13 residues in the CDR3. The CDR3, as DNA: TGCAGCGCAATGGGACTAGCGGACGAGACCCAGTACTTC. Its translation is CSAMGLADETQYF.

The gene calls are TRBV28 and TRBJ2-7; 11 bases line up with TRBD2. V gave up 6 bases and J gave up 2 bases; unmatched junction bases: 12. Germline assignment: CDR1 MDHEN and CDR2 SYDVKM. The CDR3 has 17 amino acids. The CDR3 is CASSLPLAGGVAYEQYF. The CDR3 DNA sequence: TGTGCCAGCAGCCTCCCTCTAGCGGGAGGAGTCGCCTACGAGCAGTACTTC.

This chain links TRBV6-5 with TRBJ1-5; 9 bases are a match to TRBD1. Germline V gene sequence: CDR1 MNHEY, CDR2 SVGAGI. J lost 7 bases, V lost 5 bases, and 3 bases had no gene match. This CDR3 has 13 residues. This CDR3 is CASSRTGAQPQHF. CDR3 coding DNA: TGTGCCAGCAGTAGGACAGGGGCCCAGCCCCAGCATTTT.

The chain combines TRBV7-9 with TRBJ2-5; maybe TRBD1 (6 bases). CDR1 is SEHNR, CDR2 FQNEAQ, per germline (reference sequence). The CDR3 contains 13 residues. V dropped 6 bases and J dropped 2 bases, with 10 bases sitting between them. The CDR3 DNA reads as TGTGCCAGCAGGGACAGTCATCAAGAGACCCAGTACTTC. Translation: CASRDSHQETQYF. Based on the CDR3 plus reference TRBV7-9 and TRBJ2-5, the full variable domain is DTGVSQNPRHKITKRGQNVTFRCDPISEHNRLYWYRQTLGQGPEFLTYFQNEAQLEKSRLLSDRFSAERPKGSFSTLEIQRTEQGDSAMYLCASRDSHQETQYFGPGTRLLVL.

V usage is TRBV6-6 and J usage is TRBJ1-5, with 7 bases lining up with TRBD1. Germline assignment: CDR1 MNHNY and CDR2 SVGAGI (reference sequence). CDR3 length equals 14 residues. V was pared by 5 bases and J by 5 bases, with 6 bases of the junction left unmatched. The DNA of the CDR3 is TGTGCCAGCAGTCGACAGGGTCAGCATCAGCCCCAGCATTTT. Translation: CASSRQGQHQPQHF.

The rearrangement joins TRBV5-1 to TRBJ1-4; 7 positions match TRBD1. CDR1 and CDR2 from the germline V gene are SGHRS and YFSETQ. The CDR3 sequence is 14 residues long. Trimming cost V 5 bases and J 4 bases; bases outside gene matches: 5. DNA for the CDR3: TGCGCCAGCAGACAGACAGGGAGTAATGAAAAACTGTTTTTT. As protein: CASRQTGSNEKLFF.

There are many counts of this clone. CDR3 amino acids: CASIVGTGSSYEQYF. The CDR3 DNA reads TGTGCCAGCATCGTGGGGACAGGATCCTCCTACGAGCAGTACTTC. The genes are TRBV6-1 and TRBJ2-7, with 8 nucleotides matching TRBD1. Germline values: CDR1 MNHNS, CDR2 SASEGT. The CDR3 runs to 15 residues. The junction had 8 bases not matched to a gene; V was cut back by 7 bases and J by 0 bases.